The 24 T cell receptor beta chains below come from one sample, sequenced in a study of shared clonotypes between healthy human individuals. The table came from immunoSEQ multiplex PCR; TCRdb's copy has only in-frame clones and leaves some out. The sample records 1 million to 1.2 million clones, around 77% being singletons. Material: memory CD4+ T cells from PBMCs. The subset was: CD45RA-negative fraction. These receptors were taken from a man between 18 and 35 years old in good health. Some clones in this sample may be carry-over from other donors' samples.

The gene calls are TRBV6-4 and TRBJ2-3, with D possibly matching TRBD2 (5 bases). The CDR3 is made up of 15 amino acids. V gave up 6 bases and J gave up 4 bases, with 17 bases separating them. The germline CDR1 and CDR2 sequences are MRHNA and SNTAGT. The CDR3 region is CASSVALERSDTQYF. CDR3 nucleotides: TGTGCCAGCAGCGTTGCACTAGAGCGTTCAGATACGCAGTATTTT.

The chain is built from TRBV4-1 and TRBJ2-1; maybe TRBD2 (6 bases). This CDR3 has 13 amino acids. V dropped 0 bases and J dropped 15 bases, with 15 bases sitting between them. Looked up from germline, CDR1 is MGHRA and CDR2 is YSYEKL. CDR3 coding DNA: TGCGCCAGCAGCCAAGATTTGGAGGGGAGGCGGTTCTTC. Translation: CASSQDLEGRRFF.

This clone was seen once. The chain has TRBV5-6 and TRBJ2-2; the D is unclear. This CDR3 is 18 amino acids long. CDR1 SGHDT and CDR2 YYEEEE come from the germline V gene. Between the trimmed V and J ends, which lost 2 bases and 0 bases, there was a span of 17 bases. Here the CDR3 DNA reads TGTGCCAGCAGCTTCCGAGGAATCACCCTTGCGAACACCGGGGAGCTGTTTTTT. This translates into CASSFRGITLANTGELFF.

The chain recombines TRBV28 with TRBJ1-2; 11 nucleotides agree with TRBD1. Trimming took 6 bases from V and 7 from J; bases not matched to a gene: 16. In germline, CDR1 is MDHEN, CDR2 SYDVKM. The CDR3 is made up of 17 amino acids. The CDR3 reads CASSLRLTGTGGPGYTF. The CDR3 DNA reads TGTGCCAGCAGCTTGCGTCTGACCGGGACAGGGGGACCTGGCTACACCTTC.

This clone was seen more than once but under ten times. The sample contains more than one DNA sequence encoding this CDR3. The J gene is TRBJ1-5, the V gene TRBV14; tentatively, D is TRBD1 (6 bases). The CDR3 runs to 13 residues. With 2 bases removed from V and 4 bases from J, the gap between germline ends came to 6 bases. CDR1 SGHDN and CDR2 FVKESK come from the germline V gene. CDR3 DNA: TGTGCCAGCAGCCAAACAGGGAATCAGCCCCAGCATTTT. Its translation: CASSQTGNQPQHF. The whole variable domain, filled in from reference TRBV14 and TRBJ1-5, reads EAGVTQFPSHSVIEKGQTVTLRCDPISGHDNLYWYRRVMGKEIKFLLHFVKESKQDESGMPNNRFLAERTGGTYSTLKVQPAELEDSGVYFCASSQTGNQPQHFGDGTRLSIL.

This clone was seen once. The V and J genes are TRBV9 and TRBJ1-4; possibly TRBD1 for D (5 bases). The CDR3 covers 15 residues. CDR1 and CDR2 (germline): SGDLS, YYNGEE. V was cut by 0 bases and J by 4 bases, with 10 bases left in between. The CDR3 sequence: CASSVAGRFNEKLFF. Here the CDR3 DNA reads TGTGCCAGCAGCGTAGCGGGACGGTTTAATGAAAAACTGTTTTTT.

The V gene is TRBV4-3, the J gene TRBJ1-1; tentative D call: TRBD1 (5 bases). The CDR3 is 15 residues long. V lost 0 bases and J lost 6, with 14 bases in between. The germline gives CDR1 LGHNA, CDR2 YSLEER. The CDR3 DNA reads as TGCGCCAGCAGCCAAGATCGAGTGGGGGTGCCTGAAGCTTTCTTT. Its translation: CASSQDRVGVPEAFF.

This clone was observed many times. The CDR3 DNA sequence: TGTGTCAGAAGCGCTCAAGGAGAGGGGGCTAGCGAGCAGTACTTC. This encodes CVRSAQGEGASEQYF. The genes are TRBV7-5 and TRBJ2-7; TRBD1 was called by the table and not checked on the DNA. TRBV7-5 is marked as a pseudogene. The length of the CDR3 is 15 residues.

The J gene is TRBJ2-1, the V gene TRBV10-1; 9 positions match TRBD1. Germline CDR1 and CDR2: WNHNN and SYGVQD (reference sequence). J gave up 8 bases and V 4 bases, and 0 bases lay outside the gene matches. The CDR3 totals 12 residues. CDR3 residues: CASSGTGDEQFF. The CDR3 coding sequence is TGCGCCAGCAGTGGGACAGGGGATGAGCAGTTCTTC.

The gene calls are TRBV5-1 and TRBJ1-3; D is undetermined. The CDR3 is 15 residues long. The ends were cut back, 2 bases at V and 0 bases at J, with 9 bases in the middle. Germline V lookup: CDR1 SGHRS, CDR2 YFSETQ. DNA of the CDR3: TGCGCCAGCAGCTTCGGGTCCCTCTCTGGAAACACCATATATTTT. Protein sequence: CASSFGSLSGNTIYF.

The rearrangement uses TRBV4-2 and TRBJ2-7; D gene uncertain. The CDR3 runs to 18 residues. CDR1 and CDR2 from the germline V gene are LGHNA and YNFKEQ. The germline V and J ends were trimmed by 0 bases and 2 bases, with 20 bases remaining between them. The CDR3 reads CASSQDIMRQDLTYEQYF. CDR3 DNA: TGTGCCAGCAGCCAAGATATAATGAGGCAGGACCTCACCTACGAGCAGTACTTC.

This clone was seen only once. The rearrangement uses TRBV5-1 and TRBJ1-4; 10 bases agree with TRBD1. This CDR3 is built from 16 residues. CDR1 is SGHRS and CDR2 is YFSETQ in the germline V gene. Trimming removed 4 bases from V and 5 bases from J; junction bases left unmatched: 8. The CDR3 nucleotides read TGCGCCAGCAGCGTCGGGACAGGGGAAGGAAATGAAAAACTGTTTTTT. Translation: CASSVGTGEGNEKLFF.

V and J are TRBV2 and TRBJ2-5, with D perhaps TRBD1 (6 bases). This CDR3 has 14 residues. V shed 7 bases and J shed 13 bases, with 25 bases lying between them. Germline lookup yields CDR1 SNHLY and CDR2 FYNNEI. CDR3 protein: CASTLDSSRGRMYF. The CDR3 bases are TGTGCCAGCACCCTAGACAGCAGCAGGGGTAGGATGTACTTC.

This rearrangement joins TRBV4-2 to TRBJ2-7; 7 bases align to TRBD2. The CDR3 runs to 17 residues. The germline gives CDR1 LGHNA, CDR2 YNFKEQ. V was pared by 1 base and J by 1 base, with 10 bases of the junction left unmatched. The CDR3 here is CASSQVGGGVSSYEQYF. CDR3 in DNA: TGTGCCAGCAGCCAAGTCGGGGGAGGGGTTTCATCCTACGAGCAGTACTTC.

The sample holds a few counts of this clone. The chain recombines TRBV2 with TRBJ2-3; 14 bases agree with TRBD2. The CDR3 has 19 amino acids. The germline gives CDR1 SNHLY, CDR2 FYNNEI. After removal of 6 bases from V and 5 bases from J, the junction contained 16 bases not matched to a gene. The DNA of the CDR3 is TGTGCCAGCAGCGCGACAAGACTAGCGGGAGGGGGAGAGAAAGATACGCAGTATTTT. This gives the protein CASSATRLAGGGEKDTQYF.

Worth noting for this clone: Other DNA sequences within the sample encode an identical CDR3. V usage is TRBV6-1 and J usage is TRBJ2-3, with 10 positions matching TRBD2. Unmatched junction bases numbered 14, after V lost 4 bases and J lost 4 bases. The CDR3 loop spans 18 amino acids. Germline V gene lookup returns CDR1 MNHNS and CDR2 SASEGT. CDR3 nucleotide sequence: TGTGCCAGCAGTGTAACCACAGGGCTAGCGGGAGACCCAGATACGCAGTATTTT. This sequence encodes CASSVTTGLAGDPDTQYF.

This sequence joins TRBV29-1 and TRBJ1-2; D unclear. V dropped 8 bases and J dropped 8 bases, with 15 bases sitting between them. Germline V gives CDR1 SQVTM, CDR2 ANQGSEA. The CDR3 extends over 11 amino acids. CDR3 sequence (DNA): TGCAGCCTAACCGGACCGACCGGCTACACCTTC. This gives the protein CSLTGPTGYTF.

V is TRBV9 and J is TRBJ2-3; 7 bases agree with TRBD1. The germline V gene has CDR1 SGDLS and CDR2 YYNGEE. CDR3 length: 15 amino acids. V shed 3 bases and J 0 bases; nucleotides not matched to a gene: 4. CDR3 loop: CASSGRDRSTDTQYF. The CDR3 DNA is TGTGCCAGCAGCGGAAGGGACAGAAGCACAGATACGCAGTATTTT.

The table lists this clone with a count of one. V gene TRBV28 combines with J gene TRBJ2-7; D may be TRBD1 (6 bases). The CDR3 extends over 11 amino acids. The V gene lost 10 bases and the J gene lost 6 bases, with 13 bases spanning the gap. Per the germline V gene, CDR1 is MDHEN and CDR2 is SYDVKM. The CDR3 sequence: CATQGNREQYF. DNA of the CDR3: TGTGCCACTCAGGGGAACCGCGAGCAGTACTTC.

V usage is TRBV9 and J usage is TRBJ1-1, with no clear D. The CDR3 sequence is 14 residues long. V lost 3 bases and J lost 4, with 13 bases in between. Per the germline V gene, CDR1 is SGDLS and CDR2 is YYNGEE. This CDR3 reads CASSALNTGTEAFF. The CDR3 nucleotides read TGTGCCAGCAGCGCACTTAACACCGGCACTGAAGCTTTCTTT.

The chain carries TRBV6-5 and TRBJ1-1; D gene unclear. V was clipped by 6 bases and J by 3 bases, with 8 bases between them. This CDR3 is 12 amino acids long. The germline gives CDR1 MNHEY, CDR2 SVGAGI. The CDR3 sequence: CASSSRYTEAFF. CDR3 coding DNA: TGTGCCAGCAGCAGTAGGTACACTGAAGCTTTCTTT.

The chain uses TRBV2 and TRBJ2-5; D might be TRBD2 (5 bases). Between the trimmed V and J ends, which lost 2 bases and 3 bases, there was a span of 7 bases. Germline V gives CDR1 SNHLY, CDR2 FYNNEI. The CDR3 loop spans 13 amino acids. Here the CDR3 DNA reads TGTGCCAGCAGTGAATGGCGGGAAGAGACCCAGTACTTC. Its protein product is CASSEWREETQYF.

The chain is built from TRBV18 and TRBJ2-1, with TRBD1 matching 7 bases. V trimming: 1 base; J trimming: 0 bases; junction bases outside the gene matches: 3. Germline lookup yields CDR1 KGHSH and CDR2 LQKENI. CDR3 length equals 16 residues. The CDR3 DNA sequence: TGTGCCAGCTCACCACTGACAGGGAACTCCTACAATGAGCAGTTCTTC. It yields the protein CASSPLTGNSYNEQFF.

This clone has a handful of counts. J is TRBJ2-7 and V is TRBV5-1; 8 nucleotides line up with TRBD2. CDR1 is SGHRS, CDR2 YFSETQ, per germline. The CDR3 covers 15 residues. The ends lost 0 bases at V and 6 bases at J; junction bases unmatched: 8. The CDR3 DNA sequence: TGCGCCAGCAGCTTGGCAGCTAGCGGGCCCGGCGAGCAGTACTTC. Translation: CASSLAASGPGEQYF.